A selection of T cell receptor beta chains follows, all from one sample in a study of T cells in Graves' hyperthyroidism and ophthalmopathy. In TCRdb, the multiplex PCR reads were re-called with MiXCR into one record per CDR3 protein. The table has a few hundred thousand distinct CDR3 sequences, about 18% seen once. The source material was blood. The source is a man aged 18 to 30 with Graves' ophthalmopathy. Each CDR3 is given with its conserved first and last residue. The order of the fields is J gene, V gene, clone size, D gene, CDR3 DNA, CDR3 protein. The D gene is left open where the match is weak. Size tells how often a clone was seen (once, few, many) or the class of an expanded clone, and some rows leave it out.

TRBJ1-2,TRBV29-1,NA,NA,TGCAGCGTTGACCGACTGGGCTATGGCTACACCTTC,CSVDRLGYGYTF
TRBJ2-1,TRBV24-1,few,NA,TGTGCCACCAGTGAAGCCGGGGGTGCCTCCTACAATGAGCAGTTCTTC,CATSEAGGASYNEQFF
TRBJ2-7,TRBV3-1,many,NA,TGTGCCAGCAGCCAAGGACGGGGAAACTATGACTACGAGCAGTACTTC,CASSQGRGNYDYEQYF
TRBJ1-5,TRBV19,many,TRBD1,TGTGCCAGTACCTTGGACAGGGGAAACAATCAGCCCCAGCATTTT,CASTLDRGNNQPQHF
TRBJ2-5,TRBV2,many,NA,TGTGCCAGCAGTGATAGGAGGGGGCGCGAGGCGACCCAGTACTTC,CASSDRRGREATQYF
TRBJ2-7,TRBV5-4,NA,NA,TGTGCCAGCAGACGCCGCGGTGGCTCCTACGAGCAGTACTTC,CASRRRGGSYEQYF
TRBJ2-7,TRBV7-2,NA,NA,TGTGCCAGCAGCCACAGCCAGGGGGAGCAGTACTTC,CASSHSQGEQYF
TRBJ1-6,TRBV5-1,NA,NA,TGCGCCAGCAGCCTTCTGACCTTCGAAGGGAATTCACCCCTCCACTTT,CASSLLTFEGNSPLHF
TRBJ1-5,TRBV5-1,many,NA,TGCGCCAGCAGCCCGGGAGAGTTCAATCAGCCCCAGCATTTT,CASSPGEFNQPQHF
TRBJ1-3,TRBV10-3,few,TRBD1,TGTGCCATCGGGACAGCGGAAGAGGACACCATATATTTT,CAIGTAEEDTIYF
TRBJ2-7,TRBV2,NA,TRBD1,TGTGCCAGCAGCGCCCACCGGGACAGGGATAAAGAATCCTACGAGCAGTACTTC,CASSAHRDRDKESYEQYF
TRBJ2-5,TRBV3-1,NA,NA,TGTGCCAGCAGCCAAGATAGAGCGAACGGGGAGACCCAGTACTTC,CASSQDRANGETQYF
TRBJ2-3,TRBV5-1,NA,TRBD1,TGCGCCAGCAGTCCCGGGACAGGGGTTTTCACAGATACGCAGTATTTT,CASSPGTGVFTDTQYF
TRBJ1-4,TRBV2,many,NA,TGTGCCAGCGGACAGCTGCTAGATGAAAAACTGTTTTTT,CASGQLLDEKLFF
TRBJ2-1,TRBV15,NA,TRBD1,TGTGCCACCAGCAGTCCGGGACAGGGTTTTGTTGAGCAGTTCTTC,CATSSPGQGFVEQFF
TRBJ1-1,TRBV20-1,many,NA,TGCAGTGCTACCCCACTTCAGTCGGAAGCTTTCTTT,CSATPLQSEAFF
TRBJ2-2,TRBV3-1,many,NA,TGTGCCAGCAGCCAAGAGGACCAATCTTCCGGGGAGCTGTTTTTT,CASSQEDQSSGELFF
TRBJ2-3,TRBV9,few,TRBD2,TGTGCCAGCAGCTTCTACGGGACTAGCGGGGGTTCTAGCACAGATACGCAGTATTTT,CASSFYGTSGGSSTDTQYF
TRBJ1-1,TRBV10-3,NA,NA,TGTGCCATCAGCGGCCTTGGGGGGCGGAATGAAGCTTTCTTT,CAISGLGGRNEAFF
TRBJ2-2,TRBV20-1,many,TRBD1,TGCAGTGCTCGGGACAGGGTTAGAATCGGGGAGCTGTTTTTT,CSARDRVRIGELFF